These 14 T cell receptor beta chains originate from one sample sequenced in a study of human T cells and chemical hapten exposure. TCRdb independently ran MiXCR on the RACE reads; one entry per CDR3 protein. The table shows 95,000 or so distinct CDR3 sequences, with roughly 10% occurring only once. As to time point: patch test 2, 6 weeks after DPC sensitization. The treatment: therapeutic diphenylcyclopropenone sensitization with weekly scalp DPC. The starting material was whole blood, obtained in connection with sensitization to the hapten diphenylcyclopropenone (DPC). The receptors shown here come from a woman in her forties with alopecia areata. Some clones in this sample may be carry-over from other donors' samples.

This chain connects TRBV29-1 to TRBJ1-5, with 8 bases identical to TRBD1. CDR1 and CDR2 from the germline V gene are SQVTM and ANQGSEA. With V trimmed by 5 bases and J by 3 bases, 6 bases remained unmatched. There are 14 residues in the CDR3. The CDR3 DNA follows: TGCAGCGTTTCGCCGACAGGGGTCAATCAGCCCCAGCATTTT. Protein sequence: CSVSPTGVNQPQHF.

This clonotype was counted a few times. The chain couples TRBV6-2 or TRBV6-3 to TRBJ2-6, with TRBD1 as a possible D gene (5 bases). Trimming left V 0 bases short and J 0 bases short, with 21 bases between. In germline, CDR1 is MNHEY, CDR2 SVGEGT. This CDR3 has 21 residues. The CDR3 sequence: CASSYSISLRTPTSGANVLTF. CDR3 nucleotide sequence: TGTGCCAGCAGTTACTCGATTAGTCTTAGGACACCAACCTCTGGGGCCAACGTCCTGACTTTC.

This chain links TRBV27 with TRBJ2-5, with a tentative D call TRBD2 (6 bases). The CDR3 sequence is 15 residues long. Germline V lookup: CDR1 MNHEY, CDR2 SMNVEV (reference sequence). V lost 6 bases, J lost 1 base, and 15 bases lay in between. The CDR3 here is CASSSHLGGQETQYF. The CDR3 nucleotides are TGTGCCAGCAGCTCACATTTGGGGGGCCAAGAGACCCAGTACTTC.

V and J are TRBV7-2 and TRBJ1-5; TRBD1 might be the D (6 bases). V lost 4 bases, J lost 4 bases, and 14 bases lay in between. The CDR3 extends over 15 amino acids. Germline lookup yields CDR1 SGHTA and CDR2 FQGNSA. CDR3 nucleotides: TGTGCCAGCAGCTCGTGGGGGGGCCCAAATCAGCCCCAGCATTTT. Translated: CASSSWGGPNQPQHF.

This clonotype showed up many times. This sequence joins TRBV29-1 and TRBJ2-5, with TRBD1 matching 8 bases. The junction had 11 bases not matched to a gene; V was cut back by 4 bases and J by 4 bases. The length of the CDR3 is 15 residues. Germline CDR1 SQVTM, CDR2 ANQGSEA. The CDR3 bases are TGCAGCGTTGGGAGGTCTACAGGGGGAGGAGAGACCCAGTACTTC. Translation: CSVGRSTGGGETQYF.

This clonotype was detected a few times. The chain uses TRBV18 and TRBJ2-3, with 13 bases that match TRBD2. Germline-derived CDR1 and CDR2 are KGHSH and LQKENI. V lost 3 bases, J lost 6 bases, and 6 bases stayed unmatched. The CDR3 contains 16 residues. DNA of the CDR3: TGTGCCAGCTCACCGCCGGGACTAGCGGGGTCGGATACGCAGTATTTT. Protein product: CASSPPGLAGSDTQYF.

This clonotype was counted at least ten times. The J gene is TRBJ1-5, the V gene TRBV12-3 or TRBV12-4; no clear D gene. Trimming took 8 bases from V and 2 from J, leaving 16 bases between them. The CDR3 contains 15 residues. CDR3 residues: CASGFAGLGNQPQHF. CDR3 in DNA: TGTGCCAGCGGGTTCGCGGGTCTGGGCAATCAGCCCCAGCATTTT.

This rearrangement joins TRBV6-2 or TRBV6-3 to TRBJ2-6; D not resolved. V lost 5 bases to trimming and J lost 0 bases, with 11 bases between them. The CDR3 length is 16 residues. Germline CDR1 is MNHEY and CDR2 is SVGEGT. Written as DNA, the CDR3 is TGTGCCAGCAGTCGCCCTCAGGTCTCTGGGGCCAACGTCCTGACTTTC. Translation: CASSRPQVSGANVLTF.

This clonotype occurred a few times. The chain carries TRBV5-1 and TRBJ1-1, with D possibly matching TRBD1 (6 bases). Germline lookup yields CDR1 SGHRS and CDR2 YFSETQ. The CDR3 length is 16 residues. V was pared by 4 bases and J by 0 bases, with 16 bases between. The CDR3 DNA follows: TGCGCCAGCAGCGCCTATGTGGACAGTGTGAACACTGAAGCTTTCTTT. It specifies CASSAYVDSVNTEAFF.

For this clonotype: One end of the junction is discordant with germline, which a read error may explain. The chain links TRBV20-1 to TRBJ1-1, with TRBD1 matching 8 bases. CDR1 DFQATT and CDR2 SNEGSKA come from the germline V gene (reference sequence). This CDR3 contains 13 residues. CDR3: CSAGRGRRTEVFF. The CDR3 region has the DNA TGCAGTGCTGGCAGGGGGCGACGAACTGAAGTTTTCTTT.

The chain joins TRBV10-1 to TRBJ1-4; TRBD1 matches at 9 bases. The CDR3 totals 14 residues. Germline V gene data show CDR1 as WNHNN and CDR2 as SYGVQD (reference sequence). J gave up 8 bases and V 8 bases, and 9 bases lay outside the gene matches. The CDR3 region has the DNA TGCGCCAGCGGAAAACAGGGGGCGTTCGAAAAACTGTTTTTT. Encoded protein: CASGKQGAFEKLFF.

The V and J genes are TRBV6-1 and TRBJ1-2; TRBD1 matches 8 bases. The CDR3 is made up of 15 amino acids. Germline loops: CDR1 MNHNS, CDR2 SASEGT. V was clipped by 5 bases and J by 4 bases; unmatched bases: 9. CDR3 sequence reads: CASSTSSGTGYGYTF. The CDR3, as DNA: TGTGCCAGCAGTACCAGTAGCGGGACAGGCTATGGCTACACCTTC.

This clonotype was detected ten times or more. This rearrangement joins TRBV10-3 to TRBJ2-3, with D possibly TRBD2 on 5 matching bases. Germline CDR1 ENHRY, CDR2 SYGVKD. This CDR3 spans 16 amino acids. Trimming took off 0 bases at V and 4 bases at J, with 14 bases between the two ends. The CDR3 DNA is TGTGCCATCAGTGAGTCGGTGCCCTCGAGGGCAGATACGCAGTATTTT. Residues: CAISESVPSRADTQYF.

CDR3: CSARDHSPGANVLTF. The CDR3 DNA is TGCAGTGCTAGAGATCACAGCCCTGGGGCCAACGTCCTGACTTTC. V is TRBV20-1 and J is TRBJ2-6; D unresolved. V was trimmed by 0 bases and J by 2 bases, leaving 8 bases between them. The CDR3 loop spans 15 amino acids. The germline gives CDR1 DFQATT, CDR2 SNEGSKA (reference sequence).